These T cell receptor beta chains were read from a single sample in a study of T cells in Graves' hyperthyroidism and ophthalmopathy. TCRdb re-analysed the multiplex PCR reads in MiXCR, keeping a single row per CDR3 protein. The sample has roughly 380,000 distinct CDR3 sequences, 15% to 20% seen once. The sample comprised blood. These receptors all stem from a woman between 40 and 55 years old with Graves' ophthalmopathy. Each CDR3 is given with its conserved first and last residue. The D gene is left open where the match is weak. Size tells how often a clone was seen (once, few, many) or the class of an expanded clone, and some rows leave it out.

DNA: TGTGCCAGCAGCGGACTAGCGATTGGAGATACGCAGTATTTT
CDR3: CASSGLAIGDTQYF
V: TRBV6-1
size: many
length: 14
J: TRBJ2-3
D: TRBD2

DNA: TGTGCCAGCAGCCGCGGCACTACTGGAGCTTTCTTT
CDR3: CASSRGTTGAFF
V: TRBV7-2
size: many
length: 12
J: TRBJ1-1
D: NA

DNA: TGTGCCAGCAGCTTAGCGGGGGACAGGGGTACTGAAGCTTTCTTT
CDR3: CASSLAGDRGTEAFF
V: TRBV7-4
size: many
length: 15
J: TRBJ1-1
D: TRBD1

DNA: TGTGCCAGCAATCAGCAACAGGGAACTGAAGCTTTCTTT
CDR3: CASNQQQGTEAFF
V: TRBV9
size: NA
length: 13
J: TRBJ1-1
D: NA

DNA: TGTGCCAGCAGTTTAGGTTCGGGACAAAACTATGGCTACACCTTC
CDR3: CASSLGSGQNYGYTF
V: TRBV12-3/TRBV12-4
size: NA
length: 15
J: TRBJ1-2
D: NA

DNA: TGCAGTGCCAGATATAGCGGGAGGGCCCGATCCTCCGAGCAGTACTTC
CDR3: CSARYSGRARSSEQYF
V: TRBV20-1
size: many
length: 16
J: TRBJ2-7
D: TRBD2

DNA: TGTGCCAGCCTAGCGGGAGGGCGCACAGATACGCAGTATTTT
CDR3: CASLAGGRTDTQYF
V: TRBV2
size: NA
length: 14
J: TRBJ2-3
D: TRBD2

DNA: TGTGCCAGTAGTGAACCGGGACAGATATATTCGAACACTGAAGCTTTCTTT
CDR3: CASSEPGQIYSNTEAFF
V: TRBV19
size: NA
length: 17
J: TRBJ1-1
D: TRBD1

DNA: TGTGCCAGCAGTTTATTGTCTAGCGGGAGTTACGAGCAGTACTTC
CDR3: CASSLLSSGSYEQYF
V: TRBV28
size: many
length: 15
J: TRBJ2-7
D: TRBD2

DNA: TGTGCCAGCAGTAGGGACAGGTGGGGCATGAACACTGAAGCTTTCTTT
CDR3: CASSRDRWGMNTEAFF
V: TRBV28
size: many
length: 16
J: TRBJ1-1
D: TRBD1

DNA: TGTGCCAGCTCAACGGCTAGCGGGAGGGCCGAGACCCAGTACTTC
CDR3: CASSTASGRAETQYF
V: TRBV18
size: few
length: 15
J: TRBJ2-5
D: TRBD2

DNA: TGCAGTGCTAGAGGAGTTAGCGCCTACGAGCAGTACTTC
CDR3: CSARGVSAYEQYF
V: TRBV20-1
size: many
length: 13
J: TRBJ2-7
D: NA

DNA: TGTGCCTGGAGTAGCGGGAGATACGAGCAGTACTTC
CDR3: CAWSSGRYEQYF
V: TRBV30
size: many
length: 12
J: TRBJ2-7
D: TRBD2

DNA: TGTGCCAGCAGCCCACCCTTGGCTAACACCTTC
CDR3: CASSPPLANTF
V: TRBV7-9
size: many
length: 11
J: TRBJ1-2
D: NA

DNA: TGTGCCAGCAGACCTGAGGGCGGGGACGGCTACTACGAGCAGTACTTC
CDR3: CASRPEGGDGYYEQYF
V: TRBV28
size: many
length: 16
J: TRBJ2-7
D: NA

DNA: TGTGCCAGCAGTTTTTTCGGAGTTAACACCGGGGAGCTGTTTTTT
CDR3: CASSFFGVNTGELFF
V: TRBV28
size: many
length: 15
J: TRBJ2-2
D: NA

DNA: TGTGCCAGCAGTCCATGGGGGACAGGGAGCTACGAGCAGTACTTC
CDR3: CASSPWGTGSYEQYF
V: TRBV27
size: NA
length: 15
J: TRBJ2-7
D: TRBD1

DNA: TGTGCCAGCAGTTACTCGAGTGGCAGGACAGGGGAGGGGATGGAGTTAAATCAGCCCCAGCATTTT
CDR3: CASSYSSGRTGEGMELNQPQHF
V: TRBV6-2/TRBV6-3
size: many
length: 22
J: TRBJ1-5
D: TRBD1

DNA: TGCAGTGCTAGCCCTGTGGACAGTTCCTTTAGCTATGGCTACACCTTC
CDR3: CSASPVDSSFSYGYTF
V: TRBV20-1
size: many
length: 16
J: TRBJ1-2
D: NA

DNA: TGTGCCAGCAGTTACACGGGCGGAACTACCTACGAGCAGTACTTC
CDR3: CASSYTGGTTYEQYF
V: TRBV6-5
size: NA
length: 15
J: TRBJ2-7
D: NA

DNA: TGTGCCTGGACGGGCAGGGAAGACACTGAAGCTTTCTTT
CDR3: CAWTGREDTEAFF
V: TRBV30
size: many
length: 13
J: TRBJ1-1
D: NA

DNA: TGTGCCAGCAGTTTATCCTCGGCACTAGCGGGAGGGTACCCGTACTTC
CDR3: CASSLSSALAGGYPYF
V: TRBV28
size: NA
length: 16
J: TRBJ2-5
D: TRBD2

DNA: TGTGCCATCAGTGGCGTTCCCTATGGCTACACCTTC
CDR3: CAISGVPYGYTF
V: TRBV10-3
size: many
length: 12
J: TRBJ1-2
D: NA

DNA: TGTGCCAGCAGTTCCCGGGACAGGGGGCTCACTGAAGCTTTCTTT
CDR3: CASSSRDRGLTEAFF
V: TRBV28
size: NA
length: 15
J: TRBJ1-1
D: TRBD1

DNA: TGTGCCAGCAGCCTCATAGGACTAGCGGGAGGGCCCACCGGGGAGCTGTTTTTT
CDR3: CASSLIGLAGGPTGELFF
V: TRBV7-8
size: NA
length: 18
J: TRBJ2-2
D: TRBD2

DNA: TGCGCCAGCAGCCAAGATCTTGCAGGGAACTATGGCTACACCTTC
CDR3: CASSQDLAGNYGYTF
V: TRBV4-1
size: many
length: 15
J: TRBJ1-2
D: NA

DNA: TGTGCCAGCAGTTGCGTGGGAGACTATGGCTACAGCTTC
CDR3: CASSCVGDYGYSF
V: TRBV6-5
size: NA
length: 13
J: TRBJ1-2
D: NA

DNA: TGTGCCAGTAGCCCGAGGACAGTTATGAACACTGAAGCTTTCTTT
CDR3: CASSPRTVMNTEAFF
V: TRBV19
size: many
length: 15
J: TRBJ1-1
D: NA

DNA: TGTGCCAGCAGTTTCTCTGACAGGGGAGGCTCCTACGAGCAGTACTTC
CDR3: CASSFSDRGGSYEQYF
V: TRBV12-3/TRBV12-4
size: NA
length: 16
J: TRBJ2-7
D: TRBD1

DNA: TGCAGTGCTAAGGGGGGGGACAGTTTAAACTATGGCTACACCTTC
CDR3: CSAKGGDSLNYGYTF
V: TRBV20-1
size: many
length: 15
J: TRBJ1-2
D: TRBD1

DNA: TGTGCCAGCAGTTACGCTACAGGGGTCACTGAAGCTTTCTTT
CDR3: CASSYATGVTEAFF
V: TRBV12-3/TRBV12-4
size: NA
length: 14
J: TRBJ1-1
D: TRBD1

DNA: TGTGCCAGCAGCGTCACCTCGGGAAGTGGCTACACCTTC
CDR3: CASSVTSGSGYTF
V: TRBV9
size: many
length: 13
J: TRBJ1-2
D: NA

DNA: TGCAGTGCTAGAGATTTCCCCTATAGCAATCAGCCCCAGCATTTT
CDR3: CSARDFPYSNQPQHF
V: TRBV20-1
size: many
length: 15
J: TRBJ1-5
D: NA

DNA: TGTGCCAGCAGTCGCAGACACGACTACGAGCAGTACTTC
CDR3: CASSRRHDYEQYF
V: TRBV6-5
size: few
length: 13
J: TRBJ2-7
D: NA

DNA: TGTGCCAGCAAGGGGGAGTTTTTTGGAAACACCATATATTTT
CDR3: CASKGEFFGNTIYF
V: TRBV6-5
size: many
length: 14
J: TRBJ1-3
D: NA